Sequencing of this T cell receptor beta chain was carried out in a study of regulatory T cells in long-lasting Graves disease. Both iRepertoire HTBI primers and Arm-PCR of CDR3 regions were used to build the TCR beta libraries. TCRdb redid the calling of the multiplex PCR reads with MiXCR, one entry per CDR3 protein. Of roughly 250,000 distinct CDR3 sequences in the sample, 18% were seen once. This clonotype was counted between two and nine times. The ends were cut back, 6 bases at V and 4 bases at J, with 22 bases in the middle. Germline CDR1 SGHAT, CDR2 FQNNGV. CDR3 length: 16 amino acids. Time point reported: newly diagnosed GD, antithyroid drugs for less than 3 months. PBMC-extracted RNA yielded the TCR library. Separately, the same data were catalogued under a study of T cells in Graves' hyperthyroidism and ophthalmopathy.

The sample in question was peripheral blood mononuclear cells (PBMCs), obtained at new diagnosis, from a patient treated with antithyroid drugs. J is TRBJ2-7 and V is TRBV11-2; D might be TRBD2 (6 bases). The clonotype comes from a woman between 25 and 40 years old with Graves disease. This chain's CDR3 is CASSPRVNTGGYEQYF. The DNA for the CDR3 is TGTGCCAGCAGTCCCAGGGTGAACACCGGGGGTTACGAGCAGTACTTC.